This T cell receptor (beta chain) was captured by sequencing in a study of blood T cell repertoires in COVID-19. About the study: Specimens from acute and convalescent COVID-19 originated in the United States, Italy and Spain.

Only in-frame clones appear in the TCRdb table, and some are missing; sequencing was by immunoSEQ multiplex PCR. The sample contains approximately 250,000 clones, around 90% of which appear only once. The germline V gene has CDR1 MDHEN and CDR2 SYDVKM. Germline trimming cut 3 bases from V and 7 bases from J; bases unmatched to any gene: 7. The CDR3 loop spans 15 amino acids. The TCR comes from a woman aged 55-70 years with COVID-19, enrolled during active disease. The rearrangement uses TRBV28 and TRBJ2-7; 12 bases align to TRBD1. The sample comprised peripheral blood. CDR3 sequence reads: CASSFLGQGAREQYF. The DNA of the CDR3 is TGTGCCAGCAGTTTTTTGGGACAGGGGGCGAGGGAGCAGTACTTC.